This entry is about one TCR beta chain. The data were taken from a study of control samples from healthy donors and cancer patients. The assay was immunoSEQ multiplex PCR, and TCRdb's table has in-frame clones only and misses some. The table has some 130,000 clones, roughly 92% seen once. With 2 bases clipped from V and 8 bases from J, the junction kept 10 bases outside the gene matches. Germline V gene lookup returns CDR1 MNHEY and CDR2 SMNVEV (reference sequence). This CDR3 spans 16 amino acids. The chain has TRBV27 and TRBJ2-1, with 9 positions matching TRBD2. Source material: blood. The receptor's source is a man between 18 and 29 years old in good health. CDR3: CASSLRAGGPIHEQFF. In DNA form, the CDR3 reads TGTGCCAGCAGTTTAAGGGCGGGGGGGCCGATCCATGAGCAGTTCTTC.